A single sample is the source of the 11 T cell receptor beta chains below, sequenced in a study of OX40 agonist ivuxolimab in advanced cancers. Sequencing was performed with immunoSEQ multiplex PCR; in TCRdb, only in-frame clones are kept and a portion is missing. The sample lists fewer than 70,000 clones, approximately 88% occurring once. Sample: CD4+ or CD8+ T cells sorted from blood, taken in a trial of the OX40 agonist ivuxolimab. These receptors were taken from an adult with an advanced solid tumor such as melanoma, head and neck, liver or kidney cancer.

This chain links TRBV28 with TRBJ2-3; maybe TRBD2 (7 bases). Germline V gene sequence: CDR1 MDHEN, CDR2 SYDVKM. V lost 10 bases to trimming and J lost 5 bases, with 22 bases between them. The CDR3 contains 15 residues. CDR3 DNA: TGTGCCATCGGAGGAGGGGGAGGGCCTGGAGATACGCAGTATTTT. It yields the protein CAIGGGGGPGDTQYF.

The chain combines TRBV5-4 with TRBJ1-3; 7 bases align to TRBD1. CDR3 length: 14 residues. V lost 1 base to trimming and J lost 2 bases; unmatched junction nucleotides: 0. Germline CDR1 is SGHNT and CDR2 is YYREEE (reference sequence). The CDR3 DNA sequence: TGTGCCAGCAGCTTGACAGGGGCTGGAAACACCATATATTTT. It specifies CASSLTGAGNTIYF.

CDR3 amino acids: CASKPLAGSGELFF. The DNA for the CDR3 is TGTGCCAGCAAACCTCTAGCGGGGTCCGGGGAGCTGTTTTTT. The chain joins TRBV7-9 to TRBJ2-2; 9 bases align to TRBD2. The germline V gene encodes CDR1 SEHNR and CDR2 FQNEAQ (reference sequence). The CDR3 has 14 amino acids. The trim removed 7 bases at V and 6 bases at J, leaving 6 bases unmatched.

The chain combines TRBV4-1 with TRBJ2-2, with a weak D call TRBD2 (6 bases). The CDR3 is 15 amino acids. CDR1 and CDR2 (germline): MGHRA, YSYEKL. V was shortened by 4 bases and J by 6 bases, with 15 bases between the two germline ends. CDR3 region: CASSLGGIPAGELFF. CDR3 DNA sequence: TGCGCCAGCAGCCTTGGAGGGATTCCCGCCGGGGAGCTGTTTTTT.

The V gene is TRBV2, the J gene TRBJ2-1; possibly TRBD1 for D (6 bases). Trimming removed 6 bases at V and 6 bases at J, with 6 bases between. Germline-derived CDR1 and CDR2 are SNHLY and FYNNEI. This CDR3 region has 11 residues. The chain's CDR3 is CASSRGNEQFF. Written as DNA, the CDR3 is TGTGCCAGCAGCAGGGGCAATGAGCAGTTCTTC.

J is TRBJ2-3 and V is TRBV10-1; TRBD1 might be the D (7 bases). CDR3 length: 15 amino acids. V was trimmed by 2 bases and J by 6 bases, leaving 15 bases between them. Germline loops: CDR1 WNHNN, CDR2 SYGVQD (reference sequence). The CDR3 here is CASSEAAGGLDTQYF. The CDR3, as DNA: TGCGCCAGCAGTGAGGCGGCAGGGGGGCTTGATACGCAGTATTTT.

This clone was observed a few times. This chain connects TRBV28 to TRBJ2-2, with TRBD1 identical over 10 bases. With V trimmed by 3 bases and J by 6 bases, 4 bases remained unmatched. Per the germline V gene, CDR1 is MDHEN and CDR2 is SYDVKM. The CDR3 runs 15 residues. This CDR3 is CASSFGTGVSGELFF. For the CDR3, the DNA is TGTGCCAGCAGTTTTGGGACAGGGGTGTCCGGGGAGCTGTTTTTT.

This chain uses TRBV5-4 with TRBJ2-1, with 7 bases matching TRBD2. Germline CDR1 SGHNT, CDR2 YYREEE (reference sequence). The CDR3 spans 15 residues. The trim removed 2 bases at V and 4 bases at J, leaving 6 bases unmatched. CDR3: CASSFGGRTYNEQFF. The CDR3 region has the DNA TGTGCCAGCAGCTTTGGCGGGAGAACTTACAATGAGCAGTTCTTC.

V and J are TRBV10-2 and TRBJ2-3, with 14 bases that match TRBD2. The germline V gene has CDR1 WSHSY and CDR2 SAAADI. V lost 6 bases to trimming and J lost 6 bases; unmatched junction nucleotides: 5. The CDR3 length is 15 residues. CDR3 amino acids: CASRPGLAGVDTQYF. DNA for the CDR3: TGCGCCAGCAGACCGGGACTAGCGGGAGTGGATACGCAGTATTTT.

This chain uses TRBV5-1 with TRBJ1-5; 7 nucleotides line up with TRBD1. The CDR3 runs to 15 residues. V shed 0 bases, J shed 3 bases, and the junction held 3 bases outside the gene matches. Germline V gene lookup returns CDR1 SGHRS and CDR2 YFSETQ. The CDR3 DNA reads as TGCGCCAGCAGCTTGGAAACAGGGGTCAATCAGCCCCAGCATTTT. It yields the protein CASSLETGVNQPQHF.

This chain uses TRBV19 with TRBJ2-2, with D perhaps matching TRBD2 (5 bases). From germline, CDR1 is LNHDA and CDR2 SQIVND (reference sequence). CDR3 length equals 16 residues. Trimming shortened V by 3 bases and J by 0 bases, and 11 bases separated the two germline ends. The CDR3 bases are TGTGCCAGTAGTATTTTGCCAGCGGCGAACACCGGGGAGCTGTTTTTT. Translated: CASSILPAANTGELFF.